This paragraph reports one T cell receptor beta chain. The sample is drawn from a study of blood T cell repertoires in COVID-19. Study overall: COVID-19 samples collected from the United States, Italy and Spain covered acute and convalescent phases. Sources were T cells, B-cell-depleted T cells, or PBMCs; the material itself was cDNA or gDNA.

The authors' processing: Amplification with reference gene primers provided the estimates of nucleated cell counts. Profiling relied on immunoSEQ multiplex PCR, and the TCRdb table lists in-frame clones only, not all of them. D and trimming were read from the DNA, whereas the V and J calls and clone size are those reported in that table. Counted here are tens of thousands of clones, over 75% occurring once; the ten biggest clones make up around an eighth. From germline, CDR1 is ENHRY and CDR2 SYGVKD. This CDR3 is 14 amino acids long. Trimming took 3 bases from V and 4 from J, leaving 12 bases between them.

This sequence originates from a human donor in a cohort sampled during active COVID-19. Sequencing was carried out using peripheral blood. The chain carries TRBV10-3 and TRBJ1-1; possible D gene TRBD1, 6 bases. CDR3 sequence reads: CAISDNRVITEAFF. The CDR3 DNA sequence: TGTGCCATCAGTGACAACAGGGTCATCACTGAAGCTTTCTTT.